One and the same sample provided the 7 T cell receptor beta chains below, sequenced in a study of regulatory T cells in long-lasting Graves disease. CDR3-region Arm-PCR and iRepertoire HTBI primers produced the TCR beta libraries. Each CDR3 protein gets one entry after TCRdb re-called the multiplex PCR reads with MiXCR. This table holds fewer than 450,000 distinct CDR3 sequences, around 24% found once. Sample time point: persistent/refractory GD, antithyroid drugs over 5 years with positive TRAb. From RNA extracted from PBMCs, the TCR library was made. The material was peripheral blood mononuclear cells (PBMCs), obtained when the disease was refractory, from a patient treated with antithyroid drugs. The receptors were sampled from a female donor with Graves disease.

This clonotype was recorded at least ten times. The chain combines TRBV30 with TRBJ1-6; D uncertain. With 3 bases removed from V and 0 bases from J, the gap between germline ends came to 9 bases. Germline V gene data show CDR1 as GTSNPN and CDR2 as SVGIG (reference sequence). The CDR3 has 15 residues. The DNA for the CDR3 is TGTGCCTGGAGAGGAGGGAACTCCTATAATTCACCCCTCCACTTT. Translating gives CAWRGGNSYNSPLHF.

This clonotype was seen a handful of times. The chain carries TRBV28 and TRBJ2-1; TRBD2 aligns across 8 bases. V lost 5 bases to trimming and J lost 12 bases; unmatched junction nucleotides: 21. Germline CDR1 reads MDHEN; CDR2 reads SYDVKM. The CDR3 consists of 17 residues. CDR3 sequence reads: CASSPPSPEPGTSAQFF. The CDR3 DNA reads TGTGCCAGCAGTCCGCCTTCCCCGGAACCCGGGACTAGTGCGCAGTTCTTC. Filled out from reference TRBV28 and TRBJ2-1, the complete variable domain reads DVKVTQSSRYLVKRTGEKVFLECVQDMDHENMFWYRQDPGLGLRLIYFSYDVKMKEKGDIPEGYSVSREKKERFSLILESASTNQTSMYLCASSPPSPEPGTSAQFFGPGTRLTVL.

The rearrangement links TRBV7-9 to TRBJ2-2; a weak D match, TRBD1 (6 bases). Germline V gene lookup returns CDR1 SEHNR and CDR2 FQNEAQ (reference sequence). Trimming removed 1 base from V and 5 bases from J, with 8 bases in between. The CDR3 covers 14 residues. The CDR3 bases are TGTGCCAGCAGCTTAGGGGGGCCTACCGGGGAGCTGTTTTTT. As protein: CASSLGGPTGELFF.

This clonotype was detected a few times. The gene calls are TRBV5-1 and TRBJ2-7, with 8 bases that match TRBD1. This CDR3 is built from 16 residues. Germline CDR1 SGHRS, CDR2 YFSETQ. V lost 4 bases and J lost 5; bases outside the gene matches: 14. CDR3 DNA: TGCGCCAGCAGCGGAGGGGGGACAGGCGGTTTTGACGAGCAGTACTTC. It is translated as CASSGGGTGGFDEQYF.

The rearrangement links TRBV7-9 to TRBJ2-1, with TRBD2 identical over 8 bases. This CDR3 contains 14 residues. CDR1 and CDR2 (germline): SEHNR, FQNEAQ (reference sequence). V was pared by 6 bases and J by 10 bases, with 11 bases of the junction left unmatched. The DNA of the CDR3 is TGTGCCAGCAGTCAACCGGGACTAGGAATAGAGCAGTTCTTC. It codes for CASSQPGLGIEQFF. Supplemented by reference TRBV7-9 and TRBJ2-1, the full variable domain reads DTGVSQNPRHKITKRGQNVTFRCDPISEHNRLYWYRQTLGQGPEFLTYFQNEAQLEKSRLLSDRFSAERPKGSFSTLEIQRTEQGDSAMYLCASSQPGLGIEQFFGPGTRLTVL.

This clonotype showed up just once. J is TRBJ2-7 and V is TRBV7-2; TRBD1 agrees at 9 bases. The CDR3 spans 16 residues. Germline CDR1 is SGHTA and CDR2 is FQGNSA. J lost 4 bases, V lost 2 bases, and 9 bases had no gene match. The DNA for the CDR3 is TGTGCCAGCAGCTTATTAATGGGACAGGGTATTTACGAGCAGTACTTC. Residues: CASSLLMGQGIYEQYF.

This clonotype was detected only a few times. The chain couples TRBV27 to TRBJ1-3; TRBD1 might be the D (5 bases). The V and J ends lost 3 bases and 4 bases respectively, with 13 bases between them. Germline V gene lookup returns CDR1 MNHEY and CDR2 SMNVEV (reference sequence). The CDR3 totals 15 residues. The CDR3 loop reads CASSFKGPGGNTIYF. In nucleotides, the CDR3 is TGTGCCAGCAGTTTTAAGGGACCGGGGGGAAACACCATATATTTT.